This T cell receptor (beta chain) was documented in a study of identical twins. The V and J ends lost 0 bases and 5 bases respectively, with 7 bases between them. The CDR3 sequence is 13 residues long. The germline gives CDR1 MNHNY, CDR2 SVGAGI (reference sequence). cDNA molecules carried unique molecular identifiers, and template switching added a universal primer site. MiXCR was run by TCRdb on the 5' RACE reads, yielding one entry per CDR3 protein. In the table there are fewer than 250,000 distinct CDR3 sequences, roughly 7% of which are singletons. The same sample was also studied in work on yellow fever vaccine responses in identical twins.

The V and J genes are TRBV6-6 and TRBJ2-5; no clear D gene. The sample comprised memory (CD45RO+) T cells sorted from blood. This receptor was identified in a woman aged 18-30 years in good health. This CDR3 reads CASSYSGDETQYF. DNA for the CDR3: TGTGCCAGCAGTTACTCCGGCGACGAGACCCAGTACTTC.